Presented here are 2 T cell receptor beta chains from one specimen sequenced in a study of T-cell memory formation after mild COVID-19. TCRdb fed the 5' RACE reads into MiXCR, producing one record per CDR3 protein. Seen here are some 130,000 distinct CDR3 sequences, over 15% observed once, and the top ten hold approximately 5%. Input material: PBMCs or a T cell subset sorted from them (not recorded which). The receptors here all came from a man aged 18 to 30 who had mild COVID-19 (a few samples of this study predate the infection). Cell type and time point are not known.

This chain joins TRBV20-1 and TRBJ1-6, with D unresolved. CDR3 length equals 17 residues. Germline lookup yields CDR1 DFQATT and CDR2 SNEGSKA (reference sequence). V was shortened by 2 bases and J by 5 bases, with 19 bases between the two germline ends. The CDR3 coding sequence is TGCAGTGCTAGATTAGCGGGAGCTTTATACGATAATTCACCCCTCCACTTT. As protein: CSARLAGALYDNSPLHF.

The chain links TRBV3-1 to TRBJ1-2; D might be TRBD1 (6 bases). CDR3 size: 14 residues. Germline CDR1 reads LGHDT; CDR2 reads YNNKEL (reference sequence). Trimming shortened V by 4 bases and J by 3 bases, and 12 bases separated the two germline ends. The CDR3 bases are TGTGCCAGCAGCCTCCGAGGGGGTGACTATGGCTACACCTTC. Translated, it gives CASSLRGGDYGYTF.